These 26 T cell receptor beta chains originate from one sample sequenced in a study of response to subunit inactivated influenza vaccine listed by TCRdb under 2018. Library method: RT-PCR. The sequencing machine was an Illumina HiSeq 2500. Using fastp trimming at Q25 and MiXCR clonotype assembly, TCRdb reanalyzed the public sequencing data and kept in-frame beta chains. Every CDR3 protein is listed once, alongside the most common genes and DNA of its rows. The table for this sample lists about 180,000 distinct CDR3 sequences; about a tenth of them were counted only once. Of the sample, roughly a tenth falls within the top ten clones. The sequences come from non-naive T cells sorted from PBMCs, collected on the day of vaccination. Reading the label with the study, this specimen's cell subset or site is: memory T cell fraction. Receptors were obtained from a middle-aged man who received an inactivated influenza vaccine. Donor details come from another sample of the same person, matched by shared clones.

CDR3: CASSLGTGSGEQYF. Written as DNA, the CDR3 is TGTGCCAGCAGCTTAGGAACAGGGTCAGGCGAGCAGTACTTC. The gene calls are TRBV7-2 and TRBJ2-7, with D perhaps matching TRBD1 (6 bases). This CDR3 has 14 amino acids. Germline CDR1 and CDR2: SGHTA and FQGNSA. Trimming took off 1 base at V and 6 bases at J, with 13 bases between the two ends. The full variable domain, rest sourced from reference TRBV7-2 and TRBJ2-7, is GAGVSQSPSNKVTEKGKDVELRCDPISGHTALYWYRQSLGQGLEFLIYFQGNSAPDKSGLPSDRFSAERTGGSVSTLTIQRTQQEDSAVYLCASSLGTGSGEQYFGPGTRLTVT.

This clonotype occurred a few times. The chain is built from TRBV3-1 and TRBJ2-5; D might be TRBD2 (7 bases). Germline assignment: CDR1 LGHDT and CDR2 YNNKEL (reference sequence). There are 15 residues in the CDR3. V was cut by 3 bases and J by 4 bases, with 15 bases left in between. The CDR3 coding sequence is TGTGCCAGCAGCCAGCTGGGGGGGCAAGTAGAGACCCAGTACTTC. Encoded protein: CASSQLGGQVETQYF.

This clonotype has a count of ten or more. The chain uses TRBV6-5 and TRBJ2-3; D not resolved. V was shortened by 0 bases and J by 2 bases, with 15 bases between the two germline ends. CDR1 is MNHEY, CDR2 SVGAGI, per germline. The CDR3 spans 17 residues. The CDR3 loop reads CASSYSVLSLHTDTQYF. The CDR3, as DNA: TGTGCCAGCAGTTACTCAGTTCTGTCCCTCCACACAGATACGCAGTATTTT.

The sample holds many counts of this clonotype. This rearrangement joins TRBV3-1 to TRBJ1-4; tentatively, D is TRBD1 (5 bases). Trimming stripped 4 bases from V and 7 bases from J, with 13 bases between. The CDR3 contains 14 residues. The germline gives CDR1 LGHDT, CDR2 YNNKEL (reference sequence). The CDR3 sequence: CASSLQQGTEKLFF. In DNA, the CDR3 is TGTGCCAGCAGCCTTCAGCAAGGGACTGAAAAACTGTTTTTT.

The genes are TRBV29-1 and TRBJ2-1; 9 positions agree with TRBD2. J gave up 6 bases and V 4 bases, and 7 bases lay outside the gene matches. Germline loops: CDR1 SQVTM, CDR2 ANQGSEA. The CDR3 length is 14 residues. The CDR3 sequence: CSVGTRGGLNEQFF. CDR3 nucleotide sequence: TGCAGCGTTGGGACGCGGGGGGGCCTCAATGAGCAGTTCTTC.

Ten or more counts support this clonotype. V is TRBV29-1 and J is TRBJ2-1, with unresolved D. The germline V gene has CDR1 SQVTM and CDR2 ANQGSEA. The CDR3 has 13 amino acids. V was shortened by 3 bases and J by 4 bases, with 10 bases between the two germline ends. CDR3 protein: CSVEESIYNEQFF. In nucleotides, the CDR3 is TGCAGCGTTGAGGAGTCCATTTACAATGAGCAGTTCTTC.

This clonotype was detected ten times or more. DNA for the CDR3: TGCAGCGTTGGGACGGGCTCCCCCTACGAGCAGTACTTC. Amino acid sequence: CSVGTGSPYEQYF. The chain joins TRBV29-1 to TRBJ2-7; D is uncertain. CDR1 and CDR2 (germline): SQVTM, ANQGSEA. The CDR3 contains 13 residues. V was cut by 4 bases and J by 2 bases, with 12 bases left in between.

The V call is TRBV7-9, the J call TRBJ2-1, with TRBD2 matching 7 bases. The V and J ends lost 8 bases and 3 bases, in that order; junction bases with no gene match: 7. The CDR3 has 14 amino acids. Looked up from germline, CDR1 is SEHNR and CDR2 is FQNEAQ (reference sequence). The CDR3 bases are TGTGCCAGCGGTGAATCGGGGGGCTACAATGAGCAGTTCTTC. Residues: CASGESGGYNEQFF. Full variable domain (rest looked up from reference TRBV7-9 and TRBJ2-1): DTGVSQNPRHKITKRGQNVTFRCDPISEHNRLYWYRQTLGQGPEFLTYFQNEAQLEKSRLLSDRFSAERPKGSFSTLEIQRTEQGDSAMYLCASGESGGYNEQFFGPGTRLTVL.

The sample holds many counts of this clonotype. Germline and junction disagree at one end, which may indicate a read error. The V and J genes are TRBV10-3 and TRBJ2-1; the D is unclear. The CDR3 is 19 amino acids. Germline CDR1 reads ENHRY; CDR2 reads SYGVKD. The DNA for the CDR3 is TGTGCCATAAGTGACCGAAGACCCTCACTAACGGGCTTTTACAATGAGCAGTTCTTC. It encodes CAISDRRPSLTGFYNEQFF.

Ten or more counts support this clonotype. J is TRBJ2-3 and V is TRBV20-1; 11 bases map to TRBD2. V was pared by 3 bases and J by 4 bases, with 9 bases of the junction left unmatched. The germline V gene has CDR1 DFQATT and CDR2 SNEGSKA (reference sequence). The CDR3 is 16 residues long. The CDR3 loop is CSASATLAGGPDTQYF. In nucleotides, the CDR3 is TGCAGTGCTAGTGCAACCCTAGCGGGAGGACCAGATACGCAGTATTTT.

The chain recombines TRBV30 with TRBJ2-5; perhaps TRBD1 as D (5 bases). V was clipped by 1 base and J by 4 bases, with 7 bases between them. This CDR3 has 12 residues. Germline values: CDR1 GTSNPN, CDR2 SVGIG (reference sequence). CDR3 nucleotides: TGTGCCTGGAGTGCAGGGCCAGAGACCCAGTACTTC. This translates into CAWSAGPETQYF.

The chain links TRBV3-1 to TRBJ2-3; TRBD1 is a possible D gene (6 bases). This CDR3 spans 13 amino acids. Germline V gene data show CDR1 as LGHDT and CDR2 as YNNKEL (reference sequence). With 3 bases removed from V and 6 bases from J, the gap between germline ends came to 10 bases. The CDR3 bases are TGTGCCAGCAGCCAGCAGGGGCGGGATACGCAGTATTTT. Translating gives CASSQQGRDTQYF.

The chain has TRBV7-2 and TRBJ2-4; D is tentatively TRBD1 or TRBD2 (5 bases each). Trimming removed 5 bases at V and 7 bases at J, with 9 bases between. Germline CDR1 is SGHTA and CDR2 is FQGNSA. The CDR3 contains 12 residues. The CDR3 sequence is CASSPGTNIQYF. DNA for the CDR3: TGTGCCAGCAGCCCCGGGACCAACATTCAGTACTTC.

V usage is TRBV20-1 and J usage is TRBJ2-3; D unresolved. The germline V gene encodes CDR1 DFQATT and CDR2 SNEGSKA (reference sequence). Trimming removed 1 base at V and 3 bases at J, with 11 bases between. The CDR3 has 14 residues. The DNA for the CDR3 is TGCAGTGCTAGAGCGACCCTAGGGACAGATACGCAGTATTTT. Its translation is CSARATLGTDTQYF.

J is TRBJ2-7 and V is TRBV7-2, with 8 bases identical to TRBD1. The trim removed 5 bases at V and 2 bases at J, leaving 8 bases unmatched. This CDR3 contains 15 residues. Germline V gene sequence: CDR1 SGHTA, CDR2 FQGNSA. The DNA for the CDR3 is TGTGCCAGCAGCATAACCCCAGGGGGCGCCTACGAGCAGTACTTC. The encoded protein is CASSITPGGAYEQYF.

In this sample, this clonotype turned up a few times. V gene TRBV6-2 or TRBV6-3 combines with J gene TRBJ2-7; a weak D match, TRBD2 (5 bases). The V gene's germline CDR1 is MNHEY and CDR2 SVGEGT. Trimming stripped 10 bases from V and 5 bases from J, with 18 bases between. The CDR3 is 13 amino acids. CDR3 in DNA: TGTGCCATCCGCCGTCTCGCGGGCCACGAGCAGTACTTC. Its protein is CAIRRLAGHEQYF.

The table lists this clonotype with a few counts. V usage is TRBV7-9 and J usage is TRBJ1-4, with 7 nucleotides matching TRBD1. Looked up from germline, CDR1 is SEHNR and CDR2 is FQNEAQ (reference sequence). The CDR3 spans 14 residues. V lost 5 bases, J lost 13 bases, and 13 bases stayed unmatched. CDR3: CASSQGTAGKGLFF. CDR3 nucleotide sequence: TGTGCCAGCAGCCAGGGGACAGCCGGGAAGGGACTGTTTTTT.

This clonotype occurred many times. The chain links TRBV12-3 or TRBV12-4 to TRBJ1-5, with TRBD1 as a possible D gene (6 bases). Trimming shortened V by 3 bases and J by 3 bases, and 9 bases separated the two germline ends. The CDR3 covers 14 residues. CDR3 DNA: TGTGCCAGCAGTTTTCAGGGGCCCAATCAGCCCCAGCATTTT. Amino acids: CASSFQGPNQPQHF.

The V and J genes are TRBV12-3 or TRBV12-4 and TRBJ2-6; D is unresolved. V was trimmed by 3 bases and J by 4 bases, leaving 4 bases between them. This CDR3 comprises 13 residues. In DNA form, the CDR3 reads TGTGCCAGCAGTTTCACCGGGGCCAACGTCCTGACTTTC. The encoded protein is CASSFTGANVLTF.

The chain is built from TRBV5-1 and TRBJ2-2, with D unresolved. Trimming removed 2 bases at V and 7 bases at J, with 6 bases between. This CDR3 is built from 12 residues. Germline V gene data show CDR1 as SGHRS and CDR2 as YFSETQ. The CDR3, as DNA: TGCGCCAGCAGCTTCCCGGGCGGGGAGCTGTTTTTT. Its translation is CASSFPGGELFF.

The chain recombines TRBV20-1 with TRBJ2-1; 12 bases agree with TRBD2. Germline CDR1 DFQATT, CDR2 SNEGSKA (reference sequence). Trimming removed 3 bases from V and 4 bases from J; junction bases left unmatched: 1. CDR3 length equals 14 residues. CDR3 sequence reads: CSARTSGSYNEQFF. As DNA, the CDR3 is TGCAGTGCTAGGACTAGCGGGAGTTACAATGAGCAGTTCTTC.

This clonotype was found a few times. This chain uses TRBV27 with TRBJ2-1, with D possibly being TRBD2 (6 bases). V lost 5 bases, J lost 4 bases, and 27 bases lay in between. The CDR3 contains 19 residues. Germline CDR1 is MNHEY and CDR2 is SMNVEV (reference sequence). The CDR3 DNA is TGTGCCAGCAGTCCCCCGAGGGGCACGGGAGCCCCCTCTTACAATGAGCAGTTCTTC. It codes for CASSPPRGTGAPSYNEQFF.

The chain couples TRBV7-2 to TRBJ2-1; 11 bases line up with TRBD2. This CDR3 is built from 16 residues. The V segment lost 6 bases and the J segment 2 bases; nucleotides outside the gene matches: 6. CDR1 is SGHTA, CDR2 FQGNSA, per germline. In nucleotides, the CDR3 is TGTGCCAGCAGACTTGATAGCGGGAGGGCCTACAATGAGCAGTTCTTC. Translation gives CASRLDSGRAYNEQFF. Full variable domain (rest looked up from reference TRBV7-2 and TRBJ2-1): GAGVSQSPSNKVTEKGKDVELRCDPISGHTALYWYRQSLGQGLEFLIYFQGNSAPDKSGLPSDRFSAERTGGSVSTLTIQRTQQEDSAVYLCASRLDSGRAYNEQFFGPGTRLTVL.

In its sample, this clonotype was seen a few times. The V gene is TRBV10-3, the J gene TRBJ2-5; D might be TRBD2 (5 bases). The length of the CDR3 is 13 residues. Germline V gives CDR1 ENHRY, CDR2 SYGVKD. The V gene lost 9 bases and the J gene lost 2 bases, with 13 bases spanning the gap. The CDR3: CAIGSIFQETQYF. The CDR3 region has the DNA TGTGCCATTGGGAGCATCTTTCAAGAGACCCAGTACTTC.

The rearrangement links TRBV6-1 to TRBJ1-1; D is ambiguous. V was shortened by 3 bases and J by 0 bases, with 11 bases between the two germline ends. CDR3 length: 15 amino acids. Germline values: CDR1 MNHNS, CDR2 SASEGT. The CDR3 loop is CASSDPGVLNTEAFF. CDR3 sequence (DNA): TGTGCCAGCAGTGATCCGGGAGTACTGAACACTGAAGCTTTCTTT.

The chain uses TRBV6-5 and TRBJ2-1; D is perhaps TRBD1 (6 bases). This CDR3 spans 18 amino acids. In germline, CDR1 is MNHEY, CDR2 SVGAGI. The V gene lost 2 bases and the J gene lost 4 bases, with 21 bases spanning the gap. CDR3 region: CASSYGSAWGTPYNEQFF. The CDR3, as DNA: TGTGCCAGCAGTTACGGGTCAGCTTGGGGGACACCATACAATGAGCAGTTCTTC.